Listed here is a single T cell receptor (beta chain). Which antigen it targets is not known. No quality values exist for individual bases; no much larger clone is one base distant. Whole blood was collected in K2EDTA tubes by collaborating institutions according to the institutions' own protocols. For TCRbeta analysis, collaborators shipped samples in one of three forms: frozen whole blood, isolated PBMCs, or DNA extracted from either of those sample types. This entry belongs to a study of blood T cell repertoires in COVID-19 (dated by TCRdb to 2020 to 2022). General notes on the study: Samples covering the acute and convalescent phases of COVID-19 were provided by collaborators in the United States, Italy and Spain. The material from the prospective study consisted of cDNA or gDNA derived from T cells, B-cell-depleted T cells, or PBMCs. The repertoires were released in a freely available public database intended as a resource for research on the immune response to SARS-CoV-2. Sample metadata almost always included a de-identified subject ID, COVID-19 status, age in years and sex. Where HLA class I and class II types were available, the types were taken from metadata supplied by the sample provider, not from assay-based typing. Samples were obtained from the ongoing ImmuneRACE study (first 160 participants) and from about 1,300 subjects provided by 6 global collaborators. The dataset comprised deeply sampled blood TCRbeta repertoires from subjects exposed to, actively infected with, or recovered from COVID-19. General conclusions and limits of the study: The amount of clinical and demographic metadata varied by source and participant and was provided uncurated.

The germline V gene supplies CDR1 SQVTM and CDR2 ANQGSEA. From the cysteine up to the phenylalanine, the CDR3 has a length of 13 residues. The CDR3 DNA has 39 bases and is translated from base 1. V is cut by 1 base and J by 6 bases, and the space between the germline ends is 12 bases. TCRbeta CDR3 regions were amplified from genomic DNA using the immunoSEQ Assay, a bias-controlled multiplex PCR. The original methods were these. Nucleated cell counts per sample were estimated from amplification of reference gene primers within the assay. To quantify the absolute abundance of each unique TCRbeta CDR3 rearrangement, sequence reads were collapsed and filtered. For each sample, productive Simpson clonality was calculated as the square root of Simpson's diversity index over productive rearrangements. This immuneACCESS table, as held by TCRdb, lists in-frame sequences with V and J called but not all clones. Of the missing ones, under half trace to an unresolved V gene in checked studies; the others have no known cause. V and J calls and clone size are as listed in that table; D and trimming were resolved from the DNA. The sample table records about 94,000 clones; around 86% of these occur just once. Less than 5% of the sample comes from the top ten.

The sample taken for sequencing was peripheral blood. The TCR sequence derives from a woman aged 80 or over with acute or convalescent COVID-19. The sequence is built from TRBV29-1 and TRBJ2-5, and the D gene may be TRBD1, 5 bases matching. CDR3 sequence: CSVEARSGKTQYF. The bases are TGCAGCGTTGAAGCAAGGTCAGGGAAGACCCAGTACTTC.